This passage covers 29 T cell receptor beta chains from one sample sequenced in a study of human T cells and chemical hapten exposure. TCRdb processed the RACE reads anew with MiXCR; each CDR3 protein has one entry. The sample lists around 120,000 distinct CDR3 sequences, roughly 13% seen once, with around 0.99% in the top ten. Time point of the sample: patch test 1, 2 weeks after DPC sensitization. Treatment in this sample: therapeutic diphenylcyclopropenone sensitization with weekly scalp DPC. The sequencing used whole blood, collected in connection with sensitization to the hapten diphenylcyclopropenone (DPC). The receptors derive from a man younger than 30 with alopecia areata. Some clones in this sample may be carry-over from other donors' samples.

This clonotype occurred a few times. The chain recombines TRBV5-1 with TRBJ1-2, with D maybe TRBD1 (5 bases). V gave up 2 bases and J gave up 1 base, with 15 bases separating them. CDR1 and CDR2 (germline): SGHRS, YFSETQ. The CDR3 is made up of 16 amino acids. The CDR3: CASSFGENRLNYGYTF. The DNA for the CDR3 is TGCGCCAGCAGCTTCGGTGAGAACAGGCTTAACTATGGCTACACCTTC.

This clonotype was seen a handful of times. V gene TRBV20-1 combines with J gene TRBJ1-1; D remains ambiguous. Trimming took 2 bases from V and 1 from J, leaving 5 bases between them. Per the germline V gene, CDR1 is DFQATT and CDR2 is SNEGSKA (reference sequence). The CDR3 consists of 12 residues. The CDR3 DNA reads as TGCAGTGCTAGACGCTCGAACACTGAAGCTTTCTTT. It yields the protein CSARRSNTEAFF.

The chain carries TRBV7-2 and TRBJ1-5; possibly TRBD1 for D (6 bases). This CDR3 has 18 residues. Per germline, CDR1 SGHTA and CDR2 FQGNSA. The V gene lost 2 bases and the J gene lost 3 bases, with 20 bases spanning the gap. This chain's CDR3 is CASSLRTGRISFNQPQHF. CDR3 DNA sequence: TGTGCCAGCAGCTTAAGAACAGGGCGGATTAGCTTCAATCAGCCCCAGCATTTT.

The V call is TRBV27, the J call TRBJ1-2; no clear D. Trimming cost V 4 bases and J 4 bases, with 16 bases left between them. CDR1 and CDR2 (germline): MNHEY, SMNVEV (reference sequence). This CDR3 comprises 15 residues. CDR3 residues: CASSSRPITGYGYTF. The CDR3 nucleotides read TGTGCCAGCAGTTCCCGACCGATTACCGGCTATGGCTACACCTTC.

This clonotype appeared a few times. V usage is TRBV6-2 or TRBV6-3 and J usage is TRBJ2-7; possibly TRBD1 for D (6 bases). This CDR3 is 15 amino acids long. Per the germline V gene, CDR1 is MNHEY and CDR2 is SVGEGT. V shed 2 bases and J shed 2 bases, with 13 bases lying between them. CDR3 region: CASSYQRTATYEQYF. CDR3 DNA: TGTGCCAGCAGTTACCAACGGACAGCCACCTACGAGCAGTACTTC.

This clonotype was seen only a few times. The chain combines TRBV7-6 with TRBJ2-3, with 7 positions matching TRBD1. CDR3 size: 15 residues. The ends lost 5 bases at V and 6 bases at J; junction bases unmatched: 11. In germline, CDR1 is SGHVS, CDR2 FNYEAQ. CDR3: CASSIRQGLVDTQYF. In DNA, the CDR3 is TGTGCCAGCAGCATCAGACAGGGCCTAGTCGATACGCAGTATTTT. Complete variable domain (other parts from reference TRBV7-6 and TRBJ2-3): GAGVSQSPRYKVTKRGQDVALRCDPISGHVSLYWYRQALGQGPEFLTYFNYEAQQDKSGLPNDRFSAERPEGSISTLTIQRTEQRDSAMYRCASSIRQGLVDTQYFGPGTRLTVL.

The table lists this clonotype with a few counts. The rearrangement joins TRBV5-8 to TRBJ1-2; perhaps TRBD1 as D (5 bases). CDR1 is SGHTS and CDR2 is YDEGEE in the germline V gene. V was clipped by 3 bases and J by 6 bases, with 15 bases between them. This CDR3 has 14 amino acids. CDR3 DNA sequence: TGTGCCAGCAGCTCTAATTATGGGACCCATGGCTACACCTTC. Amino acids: CASSSNYGTHGYTF.

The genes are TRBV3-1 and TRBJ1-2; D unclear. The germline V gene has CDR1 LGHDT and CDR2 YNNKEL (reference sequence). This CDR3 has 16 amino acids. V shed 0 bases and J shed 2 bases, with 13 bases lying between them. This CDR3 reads CASSQETTYSNYGYTF. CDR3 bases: TGTGCCAGCAGCCAAGAAACGACATATTCAAACTATGGCTACACCTTC.

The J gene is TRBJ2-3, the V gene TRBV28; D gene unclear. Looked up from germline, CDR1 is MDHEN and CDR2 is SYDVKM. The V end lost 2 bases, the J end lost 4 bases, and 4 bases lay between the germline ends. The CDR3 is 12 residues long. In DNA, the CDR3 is TGTGCCAGCAGTTTAGTTTCAGATACGCAGTATTTT. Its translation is CASSLVSDTQYF.

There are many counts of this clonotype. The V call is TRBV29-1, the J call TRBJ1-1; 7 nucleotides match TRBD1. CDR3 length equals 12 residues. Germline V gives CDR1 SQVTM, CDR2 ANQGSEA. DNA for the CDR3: TGCACCGGAGGGGGCATCGACACTGAAGCTTTCTTT. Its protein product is CTGGGIDTEAFF.

CDR3 amino acids: CASIQENTEAFF. The CDR3 nucleotides read TGTGCCAGCATCCAGGAGAACACTGAAGCTTTCTTT. V is TRBV28 and J is TRBJ1-1; D not resolved. The V end lost 7 bases, the J end lost 1 base, and 7 bases lay between the germline ends. The CDR3 extends over 12 amino acids. CDR1 and CDR2 from the germline V gene are MDHEN and SYDVKM.

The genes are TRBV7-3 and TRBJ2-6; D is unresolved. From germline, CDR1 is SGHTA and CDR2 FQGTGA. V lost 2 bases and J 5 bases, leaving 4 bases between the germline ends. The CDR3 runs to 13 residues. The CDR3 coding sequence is TGTGCCAGCAGCTTATCGAGGGCCAACGTCCTGACTTTC. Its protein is CASSLSRANVLTF.

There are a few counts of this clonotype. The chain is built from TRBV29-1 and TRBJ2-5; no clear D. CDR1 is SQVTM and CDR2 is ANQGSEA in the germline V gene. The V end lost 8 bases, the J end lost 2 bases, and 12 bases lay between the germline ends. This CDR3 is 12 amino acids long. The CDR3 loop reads CSFDLVQETQYF. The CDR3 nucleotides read TGCAGCTTCGACCTCGTACAAGAGACCCAGTACTTC.

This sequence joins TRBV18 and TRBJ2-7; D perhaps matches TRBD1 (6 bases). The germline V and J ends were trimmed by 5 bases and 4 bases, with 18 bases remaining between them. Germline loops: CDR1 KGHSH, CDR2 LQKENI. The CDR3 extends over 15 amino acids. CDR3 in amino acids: CASSITGNTAYEQYV. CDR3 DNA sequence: TGTGCCAGCTCAATTACAGGGAATACGGCTTACGAGCAGTACGTC.

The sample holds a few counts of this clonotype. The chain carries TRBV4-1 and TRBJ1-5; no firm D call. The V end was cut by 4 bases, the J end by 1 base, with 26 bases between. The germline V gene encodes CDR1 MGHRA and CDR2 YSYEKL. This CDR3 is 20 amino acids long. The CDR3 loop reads CASSLNFGPHKFPSNQPQHF. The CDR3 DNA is TGCGCCAGCAGCCTCAACTTCGGGCCCCATAAATTCCCGAGCAATCAGCCCCAGCATTTT.

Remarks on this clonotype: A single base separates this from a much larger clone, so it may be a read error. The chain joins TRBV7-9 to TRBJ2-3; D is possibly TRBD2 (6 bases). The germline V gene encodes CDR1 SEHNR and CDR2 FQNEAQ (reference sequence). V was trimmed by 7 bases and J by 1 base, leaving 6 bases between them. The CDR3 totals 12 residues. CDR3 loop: CASKRGTDTQYF. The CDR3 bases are TGTGCCAGCAAGCGGGGCACAGATACGCAGTATTTT.

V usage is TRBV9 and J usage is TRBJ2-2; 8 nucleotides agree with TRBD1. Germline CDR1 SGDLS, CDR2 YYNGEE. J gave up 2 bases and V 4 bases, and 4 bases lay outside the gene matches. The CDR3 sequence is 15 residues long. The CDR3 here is CASSTGQVNTGELFF. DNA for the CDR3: TGTGCCAGCAGCACGGGACAGGTCAACACCGGGGAGCTGTTTTTT.

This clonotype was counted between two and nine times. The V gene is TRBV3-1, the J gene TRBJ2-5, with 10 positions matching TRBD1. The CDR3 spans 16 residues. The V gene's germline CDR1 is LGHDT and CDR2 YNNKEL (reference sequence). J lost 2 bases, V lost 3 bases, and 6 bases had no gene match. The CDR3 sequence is CASSHPGTGVQETQYF. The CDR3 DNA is TGTGCCAGCAGCCACCCAGGGACAGGGGTTCAAGAGACCCAGTACTTC.

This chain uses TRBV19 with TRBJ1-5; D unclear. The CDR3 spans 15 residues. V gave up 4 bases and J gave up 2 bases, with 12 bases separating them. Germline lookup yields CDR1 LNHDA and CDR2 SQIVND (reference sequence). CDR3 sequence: CASSTTDWGNQPQHF. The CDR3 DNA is TGTGCCAGTAGTACTACCGACTGGGGCAATCAGCCCCAGCATTTT.

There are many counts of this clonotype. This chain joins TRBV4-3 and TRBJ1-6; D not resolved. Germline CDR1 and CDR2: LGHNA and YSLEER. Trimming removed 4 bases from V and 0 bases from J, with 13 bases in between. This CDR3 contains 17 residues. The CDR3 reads CASSPEIGSSYNSPLHF. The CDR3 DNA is TGCGCCAGCAGCCCAGAGATCGGGAGCTCCTATAATTCACCCCTCCACTTT.

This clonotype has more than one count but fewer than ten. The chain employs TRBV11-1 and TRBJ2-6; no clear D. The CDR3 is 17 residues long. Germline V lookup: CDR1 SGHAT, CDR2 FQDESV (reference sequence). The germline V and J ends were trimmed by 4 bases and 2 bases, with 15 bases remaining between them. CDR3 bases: TGTGCCAGCAGCTCCCAGAAAAGGCCAACTGGGGCCAACGTCCTGACTTTC. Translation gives CASSSQKRPTGANVLTF.

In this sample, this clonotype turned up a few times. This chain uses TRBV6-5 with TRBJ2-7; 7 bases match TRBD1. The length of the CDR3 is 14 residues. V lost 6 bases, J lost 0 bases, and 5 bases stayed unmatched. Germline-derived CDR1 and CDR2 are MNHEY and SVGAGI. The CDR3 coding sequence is TGTGCCAGCAGCGCGACAGGGCACTCCTACGAGCAGTACTTC. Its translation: CASSATGHSYEQYF.

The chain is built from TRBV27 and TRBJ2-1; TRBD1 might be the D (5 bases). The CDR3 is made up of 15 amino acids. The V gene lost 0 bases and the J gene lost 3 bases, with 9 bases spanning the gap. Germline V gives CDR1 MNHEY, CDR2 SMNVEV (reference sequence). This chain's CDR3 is CASSLSFQGYNEQFF. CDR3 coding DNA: TGTGCCAGCAGTTTATCTTTTCAGGGCTACAATGAGCAGTTCTTC.

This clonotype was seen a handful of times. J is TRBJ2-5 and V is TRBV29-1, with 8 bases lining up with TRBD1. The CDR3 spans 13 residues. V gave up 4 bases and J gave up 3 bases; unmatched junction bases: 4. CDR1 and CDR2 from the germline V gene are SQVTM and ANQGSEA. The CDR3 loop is CSVVETGEETQYF. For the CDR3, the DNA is TGCAGCGTTGTTGAGACAGGGGAAGAGACCCAGTACTTC.

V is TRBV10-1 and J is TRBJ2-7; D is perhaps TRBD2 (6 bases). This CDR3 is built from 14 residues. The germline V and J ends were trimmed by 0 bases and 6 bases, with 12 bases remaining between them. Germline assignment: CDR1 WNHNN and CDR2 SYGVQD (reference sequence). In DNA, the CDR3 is TGCGCCAGCAGTGAGTCGAGACGGGGGAGCGAGCAGTACGTC. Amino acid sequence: CASSESRRGSEQYV.

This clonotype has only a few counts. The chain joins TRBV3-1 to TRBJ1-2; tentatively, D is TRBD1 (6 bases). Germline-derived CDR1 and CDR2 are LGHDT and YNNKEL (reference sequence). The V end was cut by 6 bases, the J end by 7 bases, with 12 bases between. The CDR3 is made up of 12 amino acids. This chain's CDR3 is CASRHRVSGYTF. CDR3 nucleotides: TGTGCCAGCAGGCACAGGGTTTCTGGCTACACCTTC.

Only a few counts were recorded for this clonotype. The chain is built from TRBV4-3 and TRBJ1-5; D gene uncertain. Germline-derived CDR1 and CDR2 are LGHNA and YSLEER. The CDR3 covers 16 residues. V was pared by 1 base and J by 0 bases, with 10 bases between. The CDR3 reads CASSQGWPYSNQPQHF. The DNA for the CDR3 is TGCGCCAGCAGCCAAGGATGGCCGTATAGCAATCAGCCCCAGCATTTT.

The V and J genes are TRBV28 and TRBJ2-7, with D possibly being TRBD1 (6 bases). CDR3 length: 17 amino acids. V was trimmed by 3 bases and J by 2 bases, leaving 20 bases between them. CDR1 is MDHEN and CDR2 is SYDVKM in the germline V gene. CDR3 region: CASSFYSGTSPTYEQYF. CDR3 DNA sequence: TGTGCCAGCAGTTTCTATTCGGGGACATCTCCGACCTACGAGCAGTACTTC.

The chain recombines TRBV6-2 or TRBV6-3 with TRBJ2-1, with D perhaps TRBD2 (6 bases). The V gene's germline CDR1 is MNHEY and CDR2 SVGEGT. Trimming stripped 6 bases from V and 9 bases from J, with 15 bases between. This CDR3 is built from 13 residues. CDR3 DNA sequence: TGTGCCAGCAGACGGGACTCCGGAGGTGAGCAGTTCTTC. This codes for CASRRDSGGEQFF.